Listed here are 14 T cell receptor beta chains from one sample, sequenced in a study of shared clonotypes between healthy human individuals. TCRdb keeps only in-frame clones here, not all; method: immunoSEQ multiplex PCR. The table lists about 2.3 million clones, roughly 92% of them singletons. The sample consisted of naive CD4+ T cells from PBMCs. Stated subset: CD45RA+ positively selected. These receptors were taken from a man younger than 35 in good health. Some clones in this sample may be carry-over from other donors' samples.

Here the CDR3 DNA reads TGCGCCAGCAGCGGACAGGTTTCTTACGGGGAGCTGTTTTTT. Translating it yields CASSGQVSYGELFF. This sequence joins TRBV5-1 and TRBJ2-2; 7 bases are shared with TRBD1. The J segment lost 7 bases and the V segment lost 4 bases, leaving 7 bases of the junction unmatched. The CDR3 has 14 residues. Germline-derived CDR1 and CDR2 are SGHRS and YFSETQ.

The chain links TRBV6-6 to TRBJ1-5; D unclear. Germline V gene sequence: CDR1 MNHNY, CDR2 SVGAGI (reference sequence). V lost 6 bases and J lost 5, with 8 bases in between. This CDR3 is built from 12 residues. The CDR3 region has the DNA TGTGCCAGCAGCGGCACCTATCAGCCCCAGCATTTT. Translated, it gives CASSGTYQPQHF.

The CDR3 sequence is CASSYLNWDTGELFF. The DNA of the CDR3 is TGTGCCAGCAGTTACCTCAATTGGGACACCGGGGAGCTGTTTTTT. The rearrangement uses TRBV6-5 and TRBJ2-2, with unresolved D. Trimming cost V 2 bases and J 3 bases, with 10 bases left between them. There are 15 residues in the CDR3. The germline gives CDR1 MNHEY, CDR2 SVGAGI.

The genes are TRBV25-1 and TRBJ2-3; 16 nucleotides align to TRBD2. Trimming cost V 4 bases and J 4 bases; bases outside gene matches: 2. Per the germline V gene, CDR1 is MGHDK and CDR2 is SYGVNS. The CDR3 is 16 amino acids. The CDR3 region has the DNA TGTGCCAGCAGTGCAGGGACTAGCGGGAGGGCAGATACGCAGTATTTT. Amino acid sequence: CASSAGTSGRADTQYF.

The gene calls are TRBV28 and TRBJ2-1; D perhaps matches TRBD2 (5 bases). The length of the CDR3 is 16 residues. V lost 2 bases, J lost 2 bases, and 13 bases lay in between. Germline V lookup: CDR1 MDHEN, CDR2 SYDVKM. The CDR3 spells CASSLVTAGTYNEQFF. The CDR3 DNA is TGTGCCAGCAGTTTAGTGACCGCGGGCACCTACAATGAGCAGTTCTTC. Full variable domain (rest looked up from reference TRBV28 and TRBJ2-1): DVKVTQSSRYLVKRTGEKVFLECVQDMDHENMFWYRQDPGLGLRLIYFSYDVKMKEKGDIPEGYSVSREKKERFSLILESASTNQTSMYLCASSLVTAGTYNEQFFGPGTRLTVL.

This sequence joins TRBV28 and TRBJ2-1; D might be TRBD1 (7 bases). Trimming left V 3 bases short and J 4 bases short, with 10 bases between. The CDR3 length is 14 residues. Germline V CDR1 and CDR2: MDHEN, SYDVKM. The CDR3 DNA follows: TGTGCCAGCAGTTTCGCGGGACAGTACAATGAGCAGTTCTTC. Encoded protein: CASSFAGQYNEQFF.

The V gene is TRBV5-4, the J gene TRBJ1-3, with 9 bases matching TRBD1. J lost 2 bases, V lost 4 bases, and 7 bases had no gene match. The CDR3 consists of 16 residues. The germline gives CDR1 SGHNT, CDR2 YYREEE (reference sequence). CDR3 coding DNA: TGTGCCAGCAGCAAAGGGACAGGGAAAGCTGGAAACACCATATATTTT. As protein: CASSKGTGKAGNTIYF. Together with reference TRBV5-4 and TRBJ1-3, the CDR3 gives the full variable domain: ETGVTQSPTHLIKTRGQQVTLRCSSQSGHNTVSWYQQALGQGPQFIFQYYREEENGRGNFPPRFSGLQFPNYSSELNVNALELDDSALYLCASSKGTGKAGNTIYFGEGSWLTVV.

This chain connects TRBV19 to TRBJ1-5, with unresolved D. The V and J ends lost 5 bases and 3 bases respectively, with 17 bases between them. The CDR3 extends over 16 amino acids. Looked up from germline, CDR1 is LNHDA and CDR2 is SQIVND (reference sequence). Here the CDR3 reads CASSPSLGRLNQPQHF. CDR3 sequence (DNA): TGTGCCAGTAGTCCCAGTTTAGGACGGCTCAATCAGCCCCAGCATTTT.

The genes are TRBV19 and TRBJ2-2; 8 bases align to TRBD2. Germline V gives CDR1 LNHDA, CDR2 SQIVND (reference sequence). The V gene end was trimmed by 6 bases and the J gene end by 4 bases; junction bases not matched to a gene: 7. CDR3 length equals 15 residues. CDR3 in amino acids: CASRTKRESTGELFF. DNA for the CDR3: TGTGCCAGTAGAACCAAGCGGGAGTCCACCGGGGAGCTGTTTTTT.

The J gene is TRBJ2-5, the V gene TRBV28; 10 bases align to TRBD1. Germline V CDR1 and CDR2: MDHEN, SYDVKM. CDR3 length equals 14 residues. V lost 6 bases, J lost 6 bases, and 7 bases stayed unmatched. CDR3 sequence (DNA): TGTGCCAGCAGGGGACAGGGGTCGAGTAAGACCCAGTACTTC. Protein sequence: CASRGQGSSKTQYF.

The table lists this clone with a count of one. The rearrangement joins TRBV7-2 to TRBJ1-1; D gene uncertain. Germline values: CDR1 SGHTA, CDR2 FQGNSA. Between the trimmed V and J ends, which lost 4 bases and 5 bases, there was a span of 14 bases. This CDR3 comprises 14 residues. CDR3 in DNA: TGTGCCAGCAGCTCGGCGGTAAGTCGGACTGAAGCTTTCTTT. It codes for CASSSAVSRTEAFF.

The V and J genes are TRBV28 and TRBJ2-7; 12 bases line up with TRBD2. V was pared by 2 bases and J by 10 bases, with 21 bases of the junction left unmatched. The length of the CDR3 is 19 residues. Per the germline V gene, CDR1 is MDHEN and CDR2 is SYDVKM. Here the CDR3 DNA reads TGTGCCAGCAGTTTAAAGAGAAGGACTAGCGGGGACATTGGGCCCCACCAGTACTTC. Protein product: CASSLKRRTSGDIGPHQYF. The whole variable domain, filled in from reference TRBV28 and TRBJ2-7, reads DVKVTQSSRYLVKRTGEKVFLECVQDMDHENMFWYRQDPGLGLRLIYFSYDVKMKEKGDIPEGYSVSREKKERFSLILESASTNQTSMYLCASSLKRRTSGDIGPHQYFGPGTRLTVT.

The chain links TRBV9 to TRBJ1-5, with 10 nucleotides matching TRBD1. This CDR3 spans 15 amino acids. Germline V gene lookup returns CDR1 SGDLS and CDR2 YYNGEE. J was trimmed by 6 bases and V by 4 bases; bases with no gene match: 7. The CDR3, as DNA: TGTGCCAGCAGCACGGGGACAGGGGTTTCTCAGCCCCAGCATTTT. It translates to CASSTGTGVSQPQHF.

The chain employs TRBV27 and TRBJ2-3, with 10 bases identical to TRBD2. CDR3 length: 15 amino acids. Losses at the gene ends were 1 base for V and 10 bases for J; bases not matched to a gene: 8. From germline, CDR1 is MNHEY and CDR2 SMNVEV (reference sequence). The CDR3 protein is CASSLFPSGSTAQYF. The DNA for the CDR3 is TGTGCCAGCAGTTTATTCCCTAGCGGGAGTACTGCGCAGTATTTT.